This T cell receptor beta chain came from a study of CD8 T cells in Susac syndrome. The CDR3 sequence is 13 residues long. Germline values: CDR1 SNHLY, CDR2 FYNNEI. V was cut by 3 bases and J by 4 bases, with 9 bases left in between. Sequencing of TCR beta, carried out with a high-throughput approach, was applied to CD8+ and CD4+ T cells from the blood. RNA totalling roughly 0.45 to 1 ug underwent reverse transcription with random hexamers. The immunoSEQ assay covered 54 Vbeta and 13 Jbeta segments for CDR3. TCRdb analysed the immunoSEQ multiplex PCR reads with MiXCR anew, one entry per CDR3 protein. Of about 250,000 distinct CDR3 sequences detected, about 93% appear once; the ten largest clones hold around 0.067%.

This sequence joins TRBV2 and TRBJ1-2; the D gene is possibly TRBD1 (5 bases). This sequence was found in a human donor with multiple sclerosis. The specimen sequenced was CD4+ T cells from PBMCs. The CDR3 protein is CASSDQGSYGYTF. CDR3 sequence (DNA): TGTGCCAGCAGTGATCAGGGAAGCTATGGCTACACCTTC.